This T cell receptor (beta chain) was captured in a study of T cells after yellow fever vaccination. On the study more broadly: Preparation of the low-cell-number fractions used SMART-Seq v4 Ultra Low Input. Regarding the study as a whole: Post-booster repertoires again held most primary-vaccination clones (about 95% CD4, around 90% CD8).

V gave up 5 bases and J gave up 1 base, with 6 bases separating them. The CDR3 is 12 residues long. This clonotype was seen ten or more times. Its antigen is unidentified. TCRdb re-analysed the 5' RACE reads in MiXCR, keeping a single row per CDR3 protein. The top ten clones hold under 20% of a sample with some 250,000 distinct CDR3 sequences, about 3.5% of them seen once. This receptor was identified in a man in his late teens or twenties who received the YFV17D yellow fever vaccine. The chain couples TRBV12-3 or TRBV12-4 to TRBJ2-7; D is ambiguous. The material sequenced was PBMCs, taken 15 days after the yellow fever booster vaccination. The CDR3 protein is CASSDPSYEQYF. Here the CDR3 DNA reads TGTGCCAGCAGTGACCCATCCTACGAGCAGTACTTC.